The table lists the clone carrying this T cell receptor beta chain with a count of one. The source of the sample is a study of blood T cell repertoires in COVID-19. For the study at large: Sites across the United States, Italy and Spain contributed samples from acute and convalescent COVID-19. Sources were T cells, B-cell-depleted T cells, or PBMCs; the material itself was cDNA or gDNA.

Sequenced by immunoSEQ multiplex PCR; TCRdb stores in-frame clones only, minus some. Of some 70,000 clones listed, 90% are singletons. The receptor comes from a man aged 50 to 60 with acute or convalescent COVID-19. Sequenced material: peripheral blood.

The CDR3 bases are TGTGCCAGTAGTATCACGCTAGCGGGAGTCGCAGATACGCAGTATTTT. Encoded protein: CASSITLAGVADTQYF. This chain links TRBV19 with TRBJ2-3; 10 bases map to TRBD2. Germline assignment: CDR1 LNHDA and CDR2 SQIVND (reference sequence). With V trimmed by 3 bases and J by 4 bases, 7 bases remained unmatched. The CDR3 runs 16 residues. The variable domain in full, with the rest retrieved from reference TRBV19 and TRBJ2-3, is DGGITQSPKYLFRKEGQNVTLSCEQNLNHDAMYWYRQDPGQGLRLIYYSQIVNDFQKGDIAEGYSVSREKKESFPLTVTSAQKNPTAFYLCASSITLAGVADTQYFGPGTRLTVL.